The rows below give T cell receptor beta chains drawn from one sample of a study of shared clonotypes between healthy human individuals. Clones were sequenced by immunoSEQ multiplex PCR, and TCRdb holds only the in-frame ones, with some missing. Among fewer than 200,000 clones listed, 80% to 95% were seen once. Sample: naive CD4+ T cells sorted from blood. The receptor set was obtained from a woman aged 25-40 years in good health. Both conserved end residues are part of each CDR3. D genes are given only for firm matches. For some rows the clone size is stated as once, few or many, or as a class when expanded; others skip it.

d_gene	abundance	j_gene	v_gene	CDR3aa	CDR3nt
-	few	TRBJ2-7	TRBV30	CAWSRQVDEQYF	TGTGCCTGGAGCCGACAGGTAGACGAGCAGTACTTC
-	-	TRBJ1-1	TRBV11-2	CASSLDGWGAGYTEAFF	TGTGCCAGCAGCTTAGATGGGTGGGGCGCGGGGTACACTGAAGCTTTCTTT
-	-	TRBJ2-2	TRBV6-5	CASRYTGTGNTGELFF	TGTGCCAGCAGATACACCGGGACGGGGAACACCGGGGAGCTGTTTTTT
-	-	TRBJ1-2	TRBV28	CASSGPQAFDYGYTF	TGTGCCAGCAGTGGACCACAGGCGTTTGACTATGGCTACACCTTC
TRBD1	-	TRBJ1-2	TRBV29-1	CSVEERTGWNYGYTF	TGCAGCGTTGAAGAGCGGACAGGGTGGAACTATGGCTACACCTTC
TRBD2	-	TRBJ2-1	TRBV28	CASGHPSPGLAVNEQFF	TGTGCCAGCGGCCACCCTAGCCCGGGACTAGCGGTTAATGAGCAGTTCTTC
TRBD2	-	TRBJ2-7	TRBV6-5	CASSSRLAGVYEQYF	TGTGCCAGCAGTAGCCGACTAGCGGGAGTGTACGAGCAGTACTTC
-	-	TRBJ2-7	TRBV10-1	CATRSGVGEQYF	TGCGCCACCCGTAGTGGTGTGGGCGAGCAGTACTTC
-	-	TRBJ1-5	TRBV7-6	CASSSFLGQPQHF	TGTGCCAGCAGCAGCTTCCTAGGGCAGCCCCAGCATTTT
-	-	TRBJ1-3	TRBV21-1	CASSPGRVQNTIYF	TGTGCCAGCAGCCCTGGTAGGGTACAAAACACCATATATTTT
-	-	TRBJ1-4	TRBV5-1	CASSMTELPTNEKLFF	TGCGCCAGCAGCATGACAGAACTCCCAACTAATGAAAAACTGTTTTTT
TRBD2	-	TRBJ2-1	TRBV6-6	CASSYSWTSGRNEQFF	TGTGCCAGCAGTTACTCCTGGACTAGCGGGAGGAATGAGCAGTTCTTC
-	-	TRBJ2-1	TRBV10-3	CAISGAAISSYNEQFF	TGTGCCATCAGTGGAGCGGCTATTAGCTCCTACAATGAGCAGTTCTTC
-	-	TRBJ1-5	TRBV5-5	CASSLVPGGNQPQHF	TGTGCCAGCAGCTTGGTCCCCGGGGGCAATCAGCCCCAGCATTTT
-	-	TRBJ1-1	TRBV10-2	CASELSEGTEAFF	TGCGCCAGCGAGCTCAGCGAGGGAACTGAAGCTTTCTTT
-	-	TRBJ2-7	TRBV21-1	CASSGPRGLPYEQYF	TGTGCCAGCAGCGGCCCCAGGGGGCTTCCCTACGAGCAGTACTTC
-	-	TRBJ2-1	TRBV14	CASSLLDSDEQFF	TGTGCCAGCTCCTTACTGGATAGTGATGAGCAGTTCTTC
-	-	TRBJ1-4	TRBV28	CASSFSSFANEKLFF	TGTGCCAGCAGTTTCAGTAGTTTCGCTAATGAAAAACTGTTTTTT
-	-	TRBJ2-1	TRBV7-7	CASSTILASNEQFF	TGTGCCAGCAGCACTATCCTAGCCTCCAATGAGCAGTTCTTC
TRBD2	-	TRBJ2-2	TRBV2	CASSDPSGRAGELFF	TGTGCCAGCAGTGATCCTAGCGGGAGGGCCGGGGAGCTGTTTTTT
-	-	TRBJ2-3	TRBV13	CASSLSVSTDTQYF	TGTGCCAGCAGCTTATCCGTTAGCACAGATACGCAGTATTTT
-	-	TRBJ2-7	TRBV9	CASSVGRISYEQYF	TGTGCCAGCAGCGTGGGACGGATCTCCTACGAGCAGTACTTC
-	-	TRBJ2-1	TRBV14	CASSQDLAGPEQFF	TGTGCCAGCAGCCAAGATCTTGCGGGCCCTGAGCAGTTCTTC
TRBD2	-	TRBJ2-7	TRBV5-4	CASSLIGAGLSYEQYF	TGTGCCAGCAGCTTAATTGGAGCGGGACTTTCCTACGAGCAGTACTTC
TRBD1	-	TRBJ1-2	TRBV28	CASSLQGIGYTF	TGTGCCAGCAGCCTACAGGGGATAGGCTACACCTTC
TRBD1	-	TRBJ2-1	TRBV19	CASSIFGTGNEQFF	TGTGCCAGTAGTATATTCGGGACAGGCAATGAGCAGTTCTTC